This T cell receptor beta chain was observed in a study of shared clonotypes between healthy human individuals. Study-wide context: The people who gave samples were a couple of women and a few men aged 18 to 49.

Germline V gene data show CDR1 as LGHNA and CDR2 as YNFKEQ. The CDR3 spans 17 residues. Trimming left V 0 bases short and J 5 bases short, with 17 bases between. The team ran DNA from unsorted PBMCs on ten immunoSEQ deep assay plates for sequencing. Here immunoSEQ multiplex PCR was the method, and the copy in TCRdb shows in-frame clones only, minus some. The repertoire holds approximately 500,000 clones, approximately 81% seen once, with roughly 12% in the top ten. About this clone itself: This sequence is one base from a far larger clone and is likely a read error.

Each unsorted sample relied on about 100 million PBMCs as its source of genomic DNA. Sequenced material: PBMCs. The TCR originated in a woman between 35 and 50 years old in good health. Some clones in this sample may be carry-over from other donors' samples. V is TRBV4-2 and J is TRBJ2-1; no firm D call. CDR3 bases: TGTGCCAGCAGCCAAGATCGGTCGGTGGGAAGGCACAATGAGCAGTTCTTC. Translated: CASSQDRSVGRHNEQFF.